This T cell receptor (beta chain) came from a study of PD-L1 blockade in urothelial cancer. For the study at large: Typically, measured as a median, blood samples had 141,255 T cells.

Remarks on this clone: The antigen is unknown.

Measured with immunoSEQ multiplex PCR; TCRdb has only the in-frame clones, and not every one. The table has fewer than 90,000 clones, about 91% seen once. Whole-study results and caveats: Pretreatment TCR clonality in blood under the median foretold superior survival.

The time point: peripheral blood 6 weeks after treatment start. V lost 4 bases, J lost 7 bases, and 10 bases stayed unmatched. Looked up from germline, CDR1 is MGHDK and CDR2 is SYGVNS. This CDR3 has 15 amino acids. This TCR derives from an elderly woman with urothelial cancer. Here the sequenced sample was PBMCs, taken around atezolizumab (anti-PD-L1) treatment. This sequence joins TRBV25-1 and TRBJ2-1; TRBD1 agrees at 7 bases. CDR3 region: CASSAQGSRLNEQFF. CDR3 bases: TGTGCCAGCAGTGCACAGGGGTCGAGGTTGAATGAGCAGTTCTTC.